These T cell receptor beta chains were read from a single sample in a study of T cell responses to AZD1222 COVID-19 vaccine. Clones were sequenced by immunoSEQ multiplex PCR, and TCRdb holds only the in-frame ones, with some missing. Of about 120,000 clones in the sample, more than 80% are singletons; the top ten hold 4% to 4.5%. The sample here was peripheral blood, taken 28 days after the second dose of the MenACWY control vaccine. Receptors were obtained from an adult who received the MenACWY meningococcal vaccine as a control. The CDR3 runs from the conserved cysteine through the conserved F or W. Fields, in order: D gene, clone size, J gene, V gene, CDR3 protein, CDR3 DNA. The D gene is left open where the match is weak. A clone size is listed for some rows: how often the clone was seen (once, few, many), or a class if it is expanded.

d_call: TRBD2
clone_size: once
j_call: TRBJ2-3
v_call: TRBV29-1
cdr3_aa: CSVESGGAGADTQYF
cdr3_nt: TGCAGCGTAGAAAGCGGGGGGGCCGGGGCAGATACGCAGTATTTT

d_call: TRBD1
clone_size: .
j_call: TRBJ1-5
v_call: TRBV6-1
cdr3_aa: CASSEPGQGYQPQHF
cdr3_nt: TGTGCCAGCAGTGAACCGGGACAGGGCTATCAGCCCCAGCATTTT

d_call: TRBD1
clone_size: .
j_call: TRBJ1-6
v_call: TRBV5-4
cdr3_aa: CASSLGPGQGYSPLHF
cdr3_nt: TGTGCCAGCAGCTTGGGACCGGGACAGGGGTATTCACCCCTCCACTTT

d_call: TRBD2
clone_size: .
j_call: TRBJ2-3
v_call: TRBV5-1
cdr3_aa: CASSLGTSGLQWYF
cdr3_nt: TGCGCCAGCAGCTTGGGGACTAGCGGGTTGCAGTGGTATTTT

d_call: .
clone_size: .
j_call: TRBJ1-5
v_call: TRBV19
cdr3_aa: CASSIGRIYSNQPQHF
cdr3_nt: TGTGCCAGTAGTATAGGGCGGATTTATAGCAATCAGCCCCAGCATTTT

d_call: TRBD1
clone_size: few
j_call: TRBJ1-2
v_call: TRBV3-1/TRBV3-2
cdr3_aa: CASSPGQTFYGYTF
cdr3_nt: TGTGCCAGCAGCCCGGGACAGACCTTCTATGGCTACACCTTC

d_call: .
clone_size: .
j_call: TRBJ1-5
v_call: TRBV28
cdr3_aa: CASSLGVRDSNQPQHF
cdr3_nt: TGTGCCAGCAGTTTAGGGGTCAGGGATAGCAATCAGCCCCAGCATTTT

d_call: TRBD1
clone_size: .
j_call: TRBJ1-1
v_call: TRBV7-9
cdr3_aa: CASSETGTGLLNTEAFF
cdr3_nt: TGTGCCAGCAGCGAAACCGGGACAGGGCTTTTGAACACTGAAGCTTTCTTT

d_call: TRBD2
clone_size: .
j_call: TRBJ2-1
v_call: TRBV15
cdr3_aa: CATSTPGLAGVNEQFF
cdr3_nt: TGTGCCACCAGCACACCGGGACTAGCGGGAGTCAATGAGCAGTTCTTC

d_call: .
clone_size: once
j_call: TRBJ1-3
v_call: TRBV14
cdr3_aa: CASRPSSGNTIYF
cdr3_nt: TGTGCCAGCAGACCAAGCTCTGGAAACACCATATATTTT

d_call: .
clone_size: .
j_call: TRBJ1-5
v_call: TRBV28
cdr3_aa: CAGQGRAEFQPQHF
cdr3_nt: TGTGCCGGCCAGGGACGGGCAGAGTTTCAGCCCCAGCATTTT

d_call: TRBD1
clone_size: .
j_call: TRBJ2-1
v_call: TRBV7-3
cdr3_aa: CASSTGTGSDNEQFF
cdr3_nt: TGTGCCAGCAGCACCGGGACAGGTTCGGACAATGAGCAGTTCTTC

d_call: TRBD1
clone_size: .
j_call: TRBJ1-5
v_call: TRBV5-5
cdr3_aa: CASSPLTGSNQPQHF
cdr3_nt: TGTGCCAGCAGCCCCCTGACAGGGAGCAATCAGCCCCAGCATTTT

d_call: .
clone_size: once
j_call: TRBJ2-3
v_call: TRBV5-1
cdr3_aa: CASSLRSGMQGYFTDTQYF
cdr3_nt: TGCGCCAGCAGCTTGAGATCGGGGATGCAGGGGTATTTCACAGATACGCAGTATTTT

d_call: TRBD2
clone_size: .
j_call: TRBJ2-3
v_call: TRBV14
cdr3_aa: CASSQIRGLAGIDTQYF
cdr3_nt: TGTGCCAGCAGCCAGATCCGAGGACTAGCGGGCATCGATACGCAGTATTTT

d_call: TRBD1
clone_size: once
j_call: TRBJ2-2
v_call: TRBV28
cdr3_aa: CASSTGGMGTGELFF
cdr3_nt: TGTGCCAGCAGTACAGGGGGCATGGGCACCGGGGAGCTGTTTTTT

d_call: .
clone_size: once
j_call: TRBJ2-7
v_call: TRBV7-2
cdr3_aa: CASSHSSPTYEQYF
cdr3_nt: TGTGCCAGCAGCCATTCGTCGCCGACCTACGAGCAGTACTTC

d_call: .
clone_size: .
j_call: TRBJ2-5
v_call: TRBV6-2/TRBV6-3
cdr3_aa: CASSYGYGETQYF
cdr3_nt: TGTGCCAGCAGTTACGGCTACGGCGAGACCCAGTACTTC

d_call: .
clone_size: .
j_call: TRBJ2-1
v_call: TRBV5-4
cdr3_aa: CASSLSGSTYNEQFF
cdr3_nt: TGTGCCAGCAGCCTTTCGGGGTCAACCTACAATGAGCAGTTCTTC

d_call: TRBD1
clone_size: .
j_call: TRBJ2-7
v_call: TRBV6-5
cdr3_aa: CASRQPGTGNYEQYF
cdr3_nt: TGTGCCAGCAGACAACCCGGGACAGGCAACTACGAGCAGTACTTC

d_call: .
clone_size: .
j_call: TRBJ2-7
v_call: TRBV4-1
cdr3_aa: CASSSTSSSYEQYF
cdr3_nt: TGCGCCAGCAGCTCCACATCGAGCTCCTACGAGCAGTACTTC

d_call: .
clone_size: few
j_call: TRBJ1-4
v_call: TRBV19
cdr3_aa: CASSRGTANEKLFF
cdr3_nt: TGTGCCAGTAGCCGCGGGACGGCGAATGAAAAACTGTTTTTT

d_call: .
clone_size: .
j_call: TRBJ1-2
v_call: TRBV4-2
cdr3_aa: CASSPYGSGDTPYGYTF
cdr3_nt: TGTGCCAGCAGCCCCTACGGGTCAGGGGACACTCCCTATGGCTACACCTTC

d_call: .
clone_size: .
j_call: TRBJ2-3
v_call: TRBV3-1/TRBV3-2
cdr3_aa: CASRSPGDTQYF
cdr3_nt: TGTGCCAGCAGGTCTCCTGGAGATACGCAGTATTTT

d_call: .
clone_size: once
j_call: TRBJ1-5
v_call: TRBV2
cdr3_aa: CASSEGGVSNQPQHF
cdr3_nt: TGTGCCAGCAGTGAAGGGGGCGTTAGCAATCAGCCCCAGCATTTT

d_call: TRBD1
clone_size: .
j_call: TRBJ2-5
v_call: TRBV7-9
cdr3_aa: CASSLVDRGETQYF
cdr3_nt: TGTGCCAGCAGCTTAGTGGACAGGGGAGAGACCCAGTACTTC

d_call: TRBD1
clone_size: few
j_call: TRBJ1-6
v_call: TRBV4-2
cdr3_aa: CASSQVSRGNSPLHF
cdr3_nt: TGTGCCAGCAGCCAAGTTTCCAGGGGGAATTCACCCCTCCACTTT

d_call: TRBD1
clone_size: .
j_call: TRBJ1-4
v_call: TRBV28
cdr3_aa: CASSLFRGPSNEKLFF
cdr3_nt: TGTGCCAGCAGTTTATTCAGGGGGCCGTCTAATGAAAAACTGTTTTTT

d_call: TRBD2
clone_size: .
j_call: TRBJ2-7
v_call: TRBV7-8
cdr3_aa: CASSLPSGGLSSYEQYF
cdr3_nt: TGTGCCAGCAGCTTACCCTCGGGGGGGCTAAGCTCCTACGAGCAGTACTTC

d_call: TRBD1
clone_size: .
j_call: TRBJ1-5
v_call: TRBV4-3
cdr3_aa: CASSQDGSTGMPQHF
cdr3_nt: TGCGCCAGCAGCCAAGACGGCTCGACAGGGATGCCCCAGCATTTT

d_call: .
clone_size: .
j_call: TRBJ1-5
v_call: TRBV7-2
cdr3_aa: CASRLWTVGNQPQHF
cdr3_nt: TGTGCCAGCAGACTATGGACAGTCGGCAATCAGCCCCAGCATTTT

d_call: .
clone_size: .
j_call: TRBJ1-1
v_call: TRBV9
cdr3_aa: CASSVEGLSEAFF
cdr3_nt: TGTGCCAGCAGCGTAGAAGGACTTTCTGAAGCTTTCTTT